The sequence of this T cell receptor (beta chain) was determined in a study of cytomegalovirus exposure and HLA in healthy donors. This CDR3 spans 14 amino acids. Germline V gives CDR1 SGHVS, CDR2 FQNEAQ. V dropped 5 bases and J dropped 6; count of bases not matched to a gene: 5. The PCR used 60 Vbeta and 13 Jbeta primers. The protocol was immunoSEQ multiplex PCR, while the TCRdb copy is restricted to in-frame clones and leaves out a portion. The sample has around 150,000 clones, nearly 80% seen once. The sample taken for sequencing was PBMCs. This chain links TRBV7-8 with TRBJ1-5; 9 bases are a match to TRBD1. This receptor was obtained from a woman in her thirties in good health and CMV-seronegative. The CDR3 spells CASSPGTGSQPQHF. In DNA, the CDR3 is TGTGCCAGCAGCCCCGGGACAGGGAGTCAGCCCCAGCATTTT.